Below, 26 T cell receptor beta chains from the same sample are listed, as sequenced in a study of shared clonotypes between healthy human individuals. TCRdb's table, derived via immunoSEQ multiplex PCR, lists solely in-frame clones and lacks some. The repertoire has millions of clones, 85% to 95% of them found once; the top ten carry 0.13%. The sequenced material came from naive CD4+ T cells sorted from blood. The subset: CD45RA+ positively selected. The origin of the receptors is a man aged 18 to 29 in good health.

V is TRBV5-1 and J is TRBJ2-5; 7 bases line up with TRBD1. The CDR3 contains 16 residues. Germline CDR1 reads SGHRS; CDR2 reads YFSETQ. V trimming: 0 bases; J trimming: 4 bases; junction bases outside the gene matches: 9. In nucleotides, the CDR3 is TGCGCCAGCAGCTTGGCCGTGACAGGGAGCGGAGAGACCCAGTACTTC. It is translated as CASSLAVTGSGETQYF.

This clone was observed once. The rearrangement joins TRBV5-1 to TRBJ2-2; D may be TRBD1 (6 bases). Between the trimmed V and J ends, which lost 3 bases and 0 bases, there was a span of 18 bases. Germline assignment: CDR1 SGHRS and CDR2 YFSETQ. The CDR3 is 18 amino acids. The CDR3 coding sequence is TGCGCCAGCAGCTCCGGACAGAACCTACCCTCGAACACCGGGGAGCTGTTTTTT. Residues: CASSSGQNLPSNTGELFF. The full variable domain, in which reference TRBV5-1 and TRBJ2-2 provide the parts outside the CDR3, is KAGVTQTPRYLIKTRGQQVTLSCSPISGHRSVSWYQQTPGQGLQFLFEYFSETQRNKGNFPGRFSGRQFSNSRSEMNVSTLELGDSALYLCASSSGQNLPSNTGELFFGEGSRLTVL.

The chain uses TRBV29-1 and TRBJ2-6, with 8 bases lining up with TRBD1. Per germline, CDR1 SQVTM and CDR2 ANQGSEA. The CDR3 spans 20 residues. V was pared by 6 bases and J by 0 bases, with 19 bases of the junction left unmatched. CDR3 bases: TGCAGCGTGGGCGCGGGGCCCGGGACAGGCCCCGGCTCTGGGGCCAACGTCCTGACTTTC. This encodes CSVGAGPGTGPGSGANVLTF. Drawing the rest from reference TRBV29-1 and TRBJ2-6, the complete variable domain is SAVISQKPSRDICQRGTSLTIQCQVDSQVTMMFWYRQQPGQSLTLIATANQGSEATYESGFVIDKFPISRPNLTFSTLTVSNMSPEDSSIYLCSVGAGPGTGPGSGANVLTFGAGSRLTVL.

The V call is TRBV30, the J call TRBJ2-3; possibly TRBD2 for D (5 bases). The V end was cut by 0 bases, the J end by 0 bases, with 16 bases between. Germline CDR1 GTSNPN, CDR2 SVGIG (reference sequence). The CDR3 totals 17 residues. CDR3 coding DNA: TGTGCCTGGAGTGTAGGAACCCGAGGGCATAGCACAGATACGCAGTATTTT. This codes for CAWSVGTRGHSTDTQYF. Variable domain in full (rest from reference TRBV30 and TRBJ2-3): SQTIHQWPATLVQPVGSPLSLECTVEGTSNPNLYWYRQAAGRGLQLLFYSVGIGQISSEVPQNLSASRPQDRQFILSSKKLLLSDSGFYLCAWSVGTRGHSTDTQYFGPGTRLTVL.

V gene TRBV27 combines with J gene TRBJ1-6; possibly TRBD1 for D (6 bases). Looked up from germline, CDR1 is MNHEY and CDR2 is SMNVEV (reference sequence). V was shortened by 2 bases and J by 10 bases, with 24 bases between the two germline ends. The length of the CDR3 is 18 residues. CDR3 DNA sequence: TGTGCCAGCAGTTTAGTACGTCCGGCTCAGGGGAGCGGCTCACCCCTCCACTTT. Translation: CASSLVRPAQGSGSPLHF.

This chain uses TRBV13 with TRBJ2-7; possibly TRBD2 for D (6 bases). CDR3 size: 14 residues. The V end was cut by 5 bases, the J end by 1 base, with 12 bases between. Germline V gene data show CDR1 as PRHDT and CDR2 as FYEKMQ (reference sequence). Here the CDR3 reads CASSQTSSSYEQYF. CDR3 nucleotides: TGTGCCAGCAGCCAGACTAGTTCTTCCTACGAGCAGTACTTC.

DNA of the CDR3: TGTGCCAGCAGCGTAACAGGGTTCCAAGAGACCCAGTACTTC. This sequence encodes CASSVTGFQETQYF. The chain is built from TRBV9 and TRBJ2-5; TRBD1 is a possible D gene (6 bases). CDR3 size: 14 residues. Trimming removed 1 base from V and 1 base from J, with 8 bases in between. Germline-derived CDR1 and CDR2 are SGDLS and YYNGEE.

V usage is TRBV6-5 and J usage is TRBJ2-6; D is unclear. Germline CDR1 MNHEY, CDR2 SVGAGI. The CDR3 has 14 residues. Trimming stripped 6 bases from V and 0 bases from J, with 6 bases between. CDR3 region: CASRRSSGANVLTF. The CDR3, as DNA: TGTGCCAGCAGACGCAGCTCTGGGGCCAACGTCCTGACTTTC.

CDR3 sequence (DNA): TGCGCCAGCAGCCAAGATTTAGGGGGGAATCAGCCCCAGCATTTT. Its translation: CASSQDLGGNQPQHF. The chain recombines TRBV4-3 with TRBJ1-5; D is perhaps TRBD1 (6 bases). CDR3 length equals 15 residues. V was pared by 0 bases and J by 4 bases, with 10 bases between. From germline, CDR1 is LGHNA and CDR2 YSLEER.

Only one count was recorded for this clone. J is TRBJ2-7 and V is TRBV28; D remains ambiguous. Trimming left V 6 bases short and J 2 bases short, with 11 bases between. Germline CDR1 MDHEN, CDR2 SYDVKM. This CDR3 contains 13 residues. The CDR3 DNA is TGTGCCAGCAGCTATGACAAGCCCTACGAGCAGTACTTC. Translating gives CASSYDKPYEQYF.

The chain recombines TRBV10-3 with TRBJ2-1; 11 bases are a match to TRBD2. The V gene end was trimmed by 6 bases and the J gene end by 4 bases; junction bases not matched to a gene: 8. The germline gives CDR1 ENHRY, CDR2 SYGVKD. The CDR3 sequence is 16 residues long. The CDR3 nucleotides are TGTGCCATCAGAGGAGCTAGCGGGGGGCTTTACAATGAGCAGTTCTTC. Translating it yields CAIRGASGGLYNEQFF.

V gene TRBV28 combines with J gene TRBJ1-4; 8 bases map to TRBD1. The CDR3 consists of 17 residues. The junction had 8 bases not matched to a gene; V was cut back by 3 bases and J by 2 bases. The germline V gene has CDR1 MDHEN and CDR2 SYDVKM. CDR3 in DNA: TGTGCCAGCAGTTTCTCCAGGGGGCGCGGGACTAATGAAAAACTGTTTTTT. This codes for CASSFSRGRGTNEKLFF.

V usage is TRBV19 and J usage is TRBJ1-2; 8 bases are shared with TRBD1. V trimming: 9 bases; J trimming: 4 bases; junction bases outside the gene matches: 7. CDR3 size: 13 residues. CDR1 LNHDA and CDR2 SQIVND come from the germline V gene (reference sequence). The CDR3 reads CASDRTGTYGYTF. CDR3 nucleotide sequence: TGTGCCAGCGACAGGACAGGGACCTATGGCTACACCTTC.

The V gene is TRBV6-5, the J gene TRBJ1-5, with D uncertain. CDR1 MNHEY and CDR2 SVGAGI come from the germline V gene. The CDR3 loop spans 15 amino acids. Trimming left V 8 bases short and J 2 bases short, with 16 bases between. CDR3 sequence: CASARSSIGNQPQHF. The DNA for the CDR3 is TGTGCCAGCGCCAGGAGCTCTATTGGCAATCAGCCCCAGCATTTT.

The chain recombines TRBV11-2 with TRBJ1-5, with 11 positions matching TRBD1. Germline loops: CDR1 SGHAT, CDR2 FQNNGV. The CDR3 contains 16 residues. The J segment lost 4 bases and the V segment lost 1 base, leaving 3 bases of the junction unmatched. The CDR3 bases are TGTGCCAGCAGCTTAGTAGGGACAGGGGGTAATCAGCCCCAGCATTTT. Translation gives CASSLVGTGGNQPQHF.

The V and J genes are TRBV5-1 and TRBJ1-1, with 8 bases that match TRBD1. V lost 4 bases and J lost 0; bases outside the gene matches: 8. Germline V CDR1 and CDR2: SGHRS, YFSETQ. The CDR3 spans 16 residues. The CDR3 DNA sequence: TGCGCCAGCAGCATCCAGGGGGCGGTGATGAACACTGAAGCTTTCTTT. It encodes CASSIQGAVMNTEAFF.

The chain has TRBV10-1 and TRBJ2-2; tentatively, D is TRBD2 (6 bases). The germline V and J ends were trimmed by 4 bases and 6 bases, with 6 bases remaining between them. CDR3 length: 12 residues. Germline V gene data show CDR1 as WNHNN and CDR2 as SYGVQD (reference sequence). The DNA for the CDR3 is TGCGCCAGCAGTGTAGCGGCCGGGGAGCTGTTTTTT. Its translation: CASSVAAGELFF.

The rearrangement links TRBV9 to TRBJ2-3; TRBD2 is a possible D gene (6 bases). CDR3 length: 15 amino acids. V lost 4 bases and J lost 3, with 15 bases in between. Germline CDR1 is SGDLS and CDR2 is YYNGEE. The CDR3 nucleotides are TGTGCCAGCAGCTCCGGACAAGGGAGGACAGATACGCAGTATTTT. It is translated as CASSSGQGRTDTQYF.

This rearrangement joins TRBV19 to TRBJ1-5; D uncertain. This CDR3 is 16 amino acids long. Between the trimmed V and J ends, which lost 2 bases and 6 bases, there was a span of 17 bases. CDR1 and CDR2 from the germline V gene are LNHDA and SQIVND (reference sequence). In DNA form, the CDR3 reads TGTGCCAGTAGTATACATCCTTTCGGGGTGGGTCAGCCCCAGCATTTT. Its protein is CASSIHPFGVGQPQHF.

V and J are TRBV18 and TRBJ2-3; TRBD1 matches 9 bases. J was trimmed by 3 bases and V by 6 bases; bases with no gene match: 7. This CDR3 is built from 15 residues. Per germline, CDR1 KGHSH and CDR2 LQKENI. Here the CDR3 DNA reads TGTGCCAGCTCGCCGACAGGGGGAGAGACAGATACGCAGTATTTT. This encodes CASSPTGGETDTQYF. The variable domain in full, with the rest retrieved from reference TRBV18 and TRBJ2-3, is NAGVMQNPRHLVRRRGQEARLRCSPMKGHSHVYWYRQLPEEGLKFMVYLQKENIIDESGMPKERFSAEFPKEGPSILRIQQVVRGDSAAYFCASSPTGGETDTQYFGPGTRLTVL.

This clone is a singleton in its sample. This rearrangement joins TRBV7-2 to TRBJ2-7, with 9 bases aligning to TRBD2. Germline V gene lookup returns CDR1 SGHTA and CDR2 FQGNSA. The CDR3 runs 16 residues. The junction had 10 bases not matched to a gene; V was cut back by 3 bases and J by 4 bases. DNA of the CDR3: TGTGCCAGCAGCTTTAGGGGCGGGAGGGCCGTATACGAGCAGTACTTC. Its protein is CASSFRGGRAVYEQYF. Supplemented by reference TRBV7-2 and TRBJ2-7, the full variable domain reads GAGVSQSPSNKVTEKGKDVELRCDPISGHTALYWYRQSLGQGLEFLIYFQGNSAPDKSGLPSDRFSAERTGGSVSTLTIQRTQQEDSAVYLCASSFRGGRAVYEQYFGPGTRLTVT.

The genes are TRBV6-6 and TRBJ2-7, with 9 bases aligning to TRBD2. V dropped 7 bases and J dropped 6; count of bases not matched to a gene: 10. From germline, CDR1 is MNHNY and CDR2 SVGAGI (reference sequence). The CDR3 has 14 amino acids. In DNA form, the CDR3 reads TGTGCCAGCAATTGGCTAGCGGGATCGGGCGAGCAGTACTTC. Its protein is CASNWLAGSGEQYF.

The V gene is TRBV6-5, the J gene TRBJ1-1, with D possibly TRBD1 on 6 matching bases. The V end was cut by 10 bases, the J end by 1 base, with 13 bases between. CDR3 size: 13 residues. Germline CDR1 reads MNHEY; CDR2 reads SVGAGI. DNA of the CDR3: TGTGCCACAACTCGGACAGCGAACACTGAAGCTTTCTTT. This gives the protein CATTRTANTEAFF.

In DNA form, the CDR3 reads TGCGCCAGCAGCTTGGGAGGACAGGGGGATACCTATGGCTACACCTTC. Amino acids: CASSLGGQGDTYGYTF. This chain joins TRBV5-1 and TRBJ1-2; TRBD1 aligns across 10 bases. Germline lookup yields CDR1 SGHRS and CDR2 YFSETQ. The trim removed 0 bases at V and 4 bases at J, leaving 6 bases unmatched. The CDR3 has 16 residues. The complete variable domain, with remaining parts taken from reference TRBV5-1 and TRBJ1-2, reads KAGVTQTPRYLIKTRGQQVTLSCSPISGHRSVSWYQQTPGQGLQFLFEYFSETQRNKGNFPGRFSGRQFSNSRSEMNVSTLELGDSALYLCASSLGGQGDTYGYTFGSGTRLTVV.

This chain connects TRBV7-8 to TRBJ1-6; D unresolved. Germline V gives CDR1 SGHVS, CDR2 FQNEAQ. The CDR3 consists of 12 residues. V shed 4 bases and J shed 7 bases, with 5 bases lying between them. The CDR3 region has the DNA TGTGCCAGCAGCTACCCGAATTCACCCCTCCACTTT. Protein: CASSYPNSPLHF.

This clone has only one observation. J is TRBJ2-2 and V is TRBV2; TRBD1 aligns across 8 bases. The CDR3 consists of 18 residues. V dropped 3 bases and J dropped 5; count of bases not matched to a gene: 14. CDR1 and CDR2 from the germline V gene are SNHLY and FYNNEI. CDR3 sequence (DNA): TGTGCCAGCAGTGATATCAGGGGGCTTAAAGGTGGGACCGGGGAGCTGTTTTTT. It translates to CASSDIRGLKGGTGELFF.